In this sample, the clone carrying this T cell receptor beta chain turned up once. The entry originates in a study of blood T cells in healthy people across ages. This CDR3 contains 16 residues. V lost 2 bases to trimming and J lost 2 bases; unmatched junction nucleotides: 3. From germline, CDR1 is KGHSH and CDR2 LQKENI. With a J-beta primer mix and a sample-barcoded 5' primer, a second PCR ran 7 to 11 cycles. Each of the cDNA molecules was tagged by a template-switch adaptor with 12 random nucleotides. Each CDR3 protein is one row after TCRdb ran MiXCR on the 5' RACE reads. The sample shows over 1,500,000 distinct CDR3 sequences, about two fifths of them seen only once.

The TCR was taken from a human donor in good health. The chain carries TRBV18 and TRBJ2-2, with 9 bases matching TRBD1. The sample comprised blood. CDR3 DNA: TGTGCCAGCTCACCAACAGGGGGCTATAACACCGGGGAGCTGTTTTTT. Protein sequence: CASSPTGGYNTGELFF.